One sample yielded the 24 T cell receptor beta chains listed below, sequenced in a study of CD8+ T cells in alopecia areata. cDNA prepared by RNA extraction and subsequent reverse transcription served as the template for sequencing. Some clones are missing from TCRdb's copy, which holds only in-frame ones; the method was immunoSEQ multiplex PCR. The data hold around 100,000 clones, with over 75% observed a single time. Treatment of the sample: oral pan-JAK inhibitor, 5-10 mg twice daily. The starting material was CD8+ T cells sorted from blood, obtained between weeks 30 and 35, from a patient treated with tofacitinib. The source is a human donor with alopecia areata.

The CDR3 nucleotides read TGTGCCAGCAGTACAGGCCTCAGGGAGCAGTTCTTC. Translating gives CASSTGLREQFF. The gene calls are TRBV6-5 and TRBJ2-1; a possible D gene is TRBD1 (5 bases). Germline values: CDR1 MNHEY, CDR2 SVGAGI. The CDR3 totals 12 residues. Trimming removed 5 bases at V and 10 bases at J, with 12 bases between.

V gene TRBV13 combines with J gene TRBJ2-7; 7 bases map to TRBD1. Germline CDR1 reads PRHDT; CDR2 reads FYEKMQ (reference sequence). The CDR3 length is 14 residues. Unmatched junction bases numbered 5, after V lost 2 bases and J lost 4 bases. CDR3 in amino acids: CASSLTGASYEQYF. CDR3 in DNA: TGTGCCAGCAGCTTAACAGGGGCTTCGTACGAGCAGTACTTC.

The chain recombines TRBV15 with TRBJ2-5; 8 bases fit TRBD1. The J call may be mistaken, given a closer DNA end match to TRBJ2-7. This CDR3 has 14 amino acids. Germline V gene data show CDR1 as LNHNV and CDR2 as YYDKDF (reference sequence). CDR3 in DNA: TGTGCCACCAGCAGCGGACAGGGCTCCTACGAGCAGTACTTC. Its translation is CATSSGQGSYEQYF.

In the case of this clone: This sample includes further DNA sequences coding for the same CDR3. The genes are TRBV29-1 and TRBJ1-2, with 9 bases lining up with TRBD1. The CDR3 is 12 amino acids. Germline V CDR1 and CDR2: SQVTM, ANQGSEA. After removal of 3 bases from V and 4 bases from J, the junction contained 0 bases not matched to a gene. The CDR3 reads CSVEGQGYGYTF. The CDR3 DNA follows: TGCAGCGTTGAGGGACAGGGCTATGGCTACACCTTC.

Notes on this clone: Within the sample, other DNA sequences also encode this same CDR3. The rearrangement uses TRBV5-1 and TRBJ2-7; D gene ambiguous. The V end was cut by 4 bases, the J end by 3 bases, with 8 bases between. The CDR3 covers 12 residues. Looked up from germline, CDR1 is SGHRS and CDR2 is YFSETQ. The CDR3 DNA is TGCGCCAGCAGCCTCCGAGGCTACGAGCAGTACTTC. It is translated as CASSLRGYEQYF.

The CDR3 spells CASRRGYNEQFF. CDR3 DNA sequence: TGTGCCAGCAGACGGGGCTACAATGAGCAGTTCTTC. The chain has TRBV5-5 and TRBJ2-1; possibly TRBD2 for D (5 bases). This CDR3 comprises 12 residues. The germline CDR1 and CDR2 sequences are SGHKS and YYEKEE (reference sequence). The V end was cut by 5 bases, the J end by 3 bases, with 6 bases between.

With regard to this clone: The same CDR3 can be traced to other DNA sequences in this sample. The CDR3 spells CACAPGAPLAYEQYF. For the CDR3, the DNA is TGTGCCTGTGCCCCCGGCGCGCCGCTTGCCTACGAGCAGTACTTC. The rearrangement uses TRBV30 and TRBJ2-7; the D is unclear. The CDR3 contains 15 residues. CDR1 is GTSNPN, CDR2 SVGIG, per germline (reference sequence). The ends were cut back, 6 bases at V and 2 bases at J, with 20 bases in the middle.

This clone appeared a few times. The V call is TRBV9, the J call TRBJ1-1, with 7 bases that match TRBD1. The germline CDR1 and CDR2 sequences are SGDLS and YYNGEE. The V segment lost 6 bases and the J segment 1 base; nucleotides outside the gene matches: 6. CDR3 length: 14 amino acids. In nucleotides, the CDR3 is TGTGCCAGCACAGTAGGGACAGAGAACACTGAAGCTTTCTTT. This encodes CASTVGTENTEAFF.

In DNA, the CDR3 is TGTGCCAGCAGTGAACTAGTGGTTGAGCAGTTCTTC. It specifies CASSELVVEQFF. This chain uses TRBV2 with TRBJ2-1; D uncertain. The CDR3 sequence is 12 residues long. The germline CDR1 and CDR2 sequences are SNHLY and FYNNEI. The V gene lost 2 bases and the J gene lost 9 bases, with 8 bases spanning the gap.

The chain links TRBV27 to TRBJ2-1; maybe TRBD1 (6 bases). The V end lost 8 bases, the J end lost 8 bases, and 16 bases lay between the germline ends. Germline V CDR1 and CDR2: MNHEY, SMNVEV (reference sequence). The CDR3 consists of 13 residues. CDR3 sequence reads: CASSGRQVDEQFF. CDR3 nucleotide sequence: TGTGCCAGCTCTGGCCGACAGGTCGATGAGCAGTTCTTC.

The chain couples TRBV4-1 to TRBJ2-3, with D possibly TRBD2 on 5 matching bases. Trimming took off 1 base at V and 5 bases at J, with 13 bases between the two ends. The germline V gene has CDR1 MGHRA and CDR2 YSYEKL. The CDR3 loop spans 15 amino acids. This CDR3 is CASSQGASSEDTQYF. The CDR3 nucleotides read TGCGCCAGCAGCCAAGGGGCTAGCTCTGAAGATACGCAGTATTTT.

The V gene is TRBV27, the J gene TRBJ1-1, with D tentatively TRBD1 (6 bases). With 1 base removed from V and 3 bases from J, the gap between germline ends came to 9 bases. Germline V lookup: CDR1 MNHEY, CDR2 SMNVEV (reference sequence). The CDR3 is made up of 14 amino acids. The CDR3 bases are TGTGCCAGCAGTTTATTCACAGGGTACACTGAAGCTTTCTTT. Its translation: CASSLFTGYTEAFF.

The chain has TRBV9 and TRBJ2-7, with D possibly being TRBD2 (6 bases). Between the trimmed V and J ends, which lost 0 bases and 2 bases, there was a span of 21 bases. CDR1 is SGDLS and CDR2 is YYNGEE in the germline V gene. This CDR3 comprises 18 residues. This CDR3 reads CASSVGGPTKGLPYEQYF. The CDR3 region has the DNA TGTGCCAGCAGCGTAGGAGGCCCCACCAAGGGACTGCCCTACGAGCAGTACTTC.

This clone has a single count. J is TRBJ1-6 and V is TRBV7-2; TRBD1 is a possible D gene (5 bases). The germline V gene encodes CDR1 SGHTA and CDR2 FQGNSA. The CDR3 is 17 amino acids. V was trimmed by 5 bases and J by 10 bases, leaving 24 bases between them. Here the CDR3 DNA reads TGTGCCAGCAGCCGACACACAGGACCTGTTTGGGGATCACCCCTCCACTTT. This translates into CASSRHTGPVWGSPLHF.

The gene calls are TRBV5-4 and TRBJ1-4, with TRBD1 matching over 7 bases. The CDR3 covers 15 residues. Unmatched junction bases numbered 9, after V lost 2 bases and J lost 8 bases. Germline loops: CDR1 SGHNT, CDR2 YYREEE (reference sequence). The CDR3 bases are TGTGCCAGCAGCTTTTCCGACAGGGTGGGAGAAAAACTGTTTTTT. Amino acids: CASSFSDRVGEKLFF.

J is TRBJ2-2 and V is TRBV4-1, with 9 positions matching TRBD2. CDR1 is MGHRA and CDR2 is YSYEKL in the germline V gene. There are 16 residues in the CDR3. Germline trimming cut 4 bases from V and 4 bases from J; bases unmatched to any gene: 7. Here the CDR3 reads CASSPGLAGSTGELFF. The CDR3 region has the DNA TGCGCCAGCAGCCCCGGTCTAGCGGGGAGCACCGGGGAGCTGTTTTTT.

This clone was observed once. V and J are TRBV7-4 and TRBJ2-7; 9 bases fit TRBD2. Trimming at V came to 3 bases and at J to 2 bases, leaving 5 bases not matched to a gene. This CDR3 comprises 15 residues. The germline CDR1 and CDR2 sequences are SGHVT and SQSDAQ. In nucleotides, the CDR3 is TGTGCCAGCAGCTTTATAGCGGGAGAAACCTACGAGCAGTACTTC. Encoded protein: CASSFIAGETYEQYF.

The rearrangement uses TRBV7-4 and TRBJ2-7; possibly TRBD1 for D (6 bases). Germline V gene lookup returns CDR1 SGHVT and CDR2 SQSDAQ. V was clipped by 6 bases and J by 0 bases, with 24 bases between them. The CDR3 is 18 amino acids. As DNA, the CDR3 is TGTGCCAGCAGGACGGCGGACAGAAAATCTTTTAGCTCCTACGAGCAGTACTTC. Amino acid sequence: CASRTADRKSFSSYEQYF.

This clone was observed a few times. CDR3 bases: TGCAGCGTTGAAGATCGTAGAATCAACACCGGGGAGCTGTTTTTT. Translated: CSVEDRRINTGELFF. This chain uses TRBV29-1 with TRBJ2-2; D is uncertain. V was cut by 0 bases and J by 2 bases, with 10 bases left in between. The germline V gene has CDR1 SQVTM and CDR2 ANQGSEA. CDR3 length: 15 residues.

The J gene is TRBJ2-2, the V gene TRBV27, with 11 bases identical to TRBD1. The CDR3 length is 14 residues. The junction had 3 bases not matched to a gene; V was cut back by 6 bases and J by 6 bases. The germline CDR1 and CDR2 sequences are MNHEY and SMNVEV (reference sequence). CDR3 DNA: TGTGCCAGCAGGGACAGGGGGCTGTCCGGGGAGCTGTTTTTT. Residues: CASRDRGLSGELFF.

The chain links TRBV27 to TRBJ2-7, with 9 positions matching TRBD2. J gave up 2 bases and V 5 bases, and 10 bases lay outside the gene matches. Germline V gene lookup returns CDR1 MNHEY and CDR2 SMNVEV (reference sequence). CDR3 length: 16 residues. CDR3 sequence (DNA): TGTGCCAGCAGTCCCTCTGGACTAGCGCTAACCTACGAGCAGTACTTC. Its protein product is CASSPSGLALTYEQYF.

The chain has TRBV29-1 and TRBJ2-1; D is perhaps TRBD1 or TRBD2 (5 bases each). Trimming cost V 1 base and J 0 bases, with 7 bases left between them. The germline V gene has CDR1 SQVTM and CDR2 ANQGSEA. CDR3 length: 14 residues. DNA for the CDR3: TGCAGCGTTGAAGGGGGGAGCTCCTACAATGAGCAGTTCTTC. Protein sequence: CSVEGGSSYNEQFF.

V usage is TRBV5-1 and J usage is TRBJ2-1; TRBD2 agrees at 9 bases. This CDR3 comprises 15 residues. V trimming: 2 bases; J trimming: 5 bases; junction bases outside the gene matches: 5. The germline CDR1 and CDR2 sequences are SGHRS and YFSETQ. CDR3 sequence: CASSFWASGDNEQFF. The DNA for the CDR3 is TGCGCCAGCAGCTTCTGGGCTAGCGGGGACAATGAGCAGTTCTTC.

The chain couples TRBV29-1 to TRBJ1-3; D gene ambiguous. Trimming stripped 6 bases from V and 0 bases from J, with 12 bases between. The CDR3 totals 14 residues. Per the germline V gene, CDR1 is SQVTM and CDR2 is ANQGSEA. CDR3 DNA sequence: TGCAGCGTGGGGATCTCAAGCTCTGGAAACACCATATATTTT. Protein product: CSVGISSSGNTIYF.